These T cell receptor beta chains were read from a single sample in a study of beta chain features in type 1 diabetes. The method was immunoSEQ multiplex PCR; TCRdb's version includes in-frame clones alone and lacks a portion of them. The repertoire holds over 700,000 clones, with about a sixth as singletons. Sequenced sample: naive CD4+ T cells from blood. These receptors all stem from a woman between 18 and 29 years old in good health. Both conserved end residues are part of each CDR3. Each record gives: V gene, J gene, D gene, clone size, CDR3 protein, CDR3 DNA. The D gene is left open where the match is weak. The listing skips clone size in some rows; elsewhere it reads once, few, many or a size class.

TRBV2	TRBJ2-3	TRBD1	few	CASSWTGGEDTQYF	TGTGCCAGCAGCTGGACAGGGGGTGAAGATACGCAGTATTTT
TRBV5-6	TRBJ1-2	.	.	CASSFAGGNTNYGYTF	TGTGCCAGCAGTTTTGCTGGTGGAAACACAAACTATGGCTACACCTTC
TRBV6-5	TRBJ1-3	TRBD1	.	CASSYSPGTAGNTIYF	TGTGCCAGCAGTTACTCCCCCGGGACAGCTGGAAACACCATATATTTT
TRBV2	TRBJ2-5	TRBD1	.	CASRPGQGQFLKYF	TGTGCCAGCAGGCCGGGACAGGGCCAGTTTTTGAAGTACTTC
TRBV21-1	TRBJ1-5	.	few	CASSKATGTGVSQPQHF	TGTGCCAGCAGCAAAGCTACCGGGACAGGGGTTTCTCAGCCCCAGCATTTT
TRBV7-3	TRBJ2-1	TRBD2	few	CASSLRGGRVYNEQFF	TGTGCCAGCAGCTTACGGGGCGGGAGGGTTTACAATGAGCAGTTCTTC
TRBV5-1	TRBJ1-1	TRBD1	.	CASKDRVMNTEAFF	TGCGCCAGCAAGGACAGGGTTATGAACACTGAAGCTTTCTTT
TRBV14	TRBJ2-7	TRBD2	few	CASSHRGPGGSSYEQYF	TGTGCCAGCAGCCATAGGGGACCTGGCGGGAGTTCCTACGAGCAGTACTTC
TRBV5-6	TRBJ2-5	TRBD2	.	CASSLRLAGVETQYF	TGTGCCAGCAGCCTGAGACTAGCGGGGGTCGAGACCCAGTACTTC
TRBV28	TRBJ2-5	.	.	CASSLGDETQYF	TGTGCCAGCAGTTTAGGGGACGAGACCCAGTACTTC
TRBV2	TRBJ2-1	.	.	CATGLASFNNEQFF	TGTGCCACCGGTCTAGCTAGCTTCAACAATGAGCAGTTCTTC
TRBV14	TRBJ2-5	TRBD2	.	CASSPRFGSGRETQYF	TGTGCCAGCAGCCCTAGGTTTGGTAGCGGGAGAGAGACCCAGTACTTC
TRBV28	TRBJ2-7	TRBD1	few	CASYDRGFTYEQYF	TGTGCCAGCTACGACAGGGGTTTTACCTACGAGCAGTACTTC
TRBV7-2	TRBJ2-1	TRBD1	few	CASSPSGTEYNEQFF	TGTGCCAGCAGCCCCTCCGGGACAGAGTACAATGAGCAGTTCTTC
TRBV28	TRBJ1-2	TRBD1	.	CASRTGQGFYGYTF	TGTGCCAGCAGGACGGGACAGGGGTTCTATGGCTACACCTTC
TRBV5-1	TRBJ2-5	.	few	CASSPGHPGRQETQYF	TGCGCCAGCAGCCCTGGGCACCCTGGGCGCCAAGAGACCCAGTACTTC
TRBV5-4	TRBJ2-1	TRBD2	.	CASSSLAGTRGKEQFF	TGTGCCAGCAGCTCCCTCGCGGGGACTAGGGGTAAGGAGCAGTTCTTC
TRBV6-6	TRBJ2-7	TRBD1	few	CASSSGTGLIGYEQYF	TGTGCCAGCAGTTCCGGGACAGGCTTAATCGGATACGAGCAGTACTTC
TRBV7-2	TRBJ1-1	TRBD1	.	CASSFSTGANTEAFF	TGTGCCAGCAGCTTCTCGACAGGGGCGAACACTGAAGCTTTCTTT
TRBV12-5	TRBJ2-1	.	.	CASGLAGLNDNEQFF	TGTGCTAGTGGTTTGGCGGGACTGAATGACAATGAGCAGTTCTTC
TRBV6-5	TRBJ1-2	TRBD1	few	CAIKSIGTGYGYTF	TGTGCCATCAAATCCATAGGGACAGGATATGGCTACACCTTC
TRBV19	TRBJ2-2	.	few	CASIGGRRNTGELFF	TGTGCCAGTATCGGGGGACGGAGGAACACCGGGGAGCTGTTTTTT
TRBV7-8	TRBJ1-5	.	.	CASSLAGQFQPQHF	TGTGCCAGCAGCTTAGCCGGACAGTTTCAGCCCCAGCATTTT
TRBV5-4	TRBJ2-1	TRBD2	few	CASRPGTRSDNEQFF	TGTGCCAGCAGACCCGGGACTAGAAGCGACAATGAGCAGTTCTTC
TRBV10-3	TRBJ2-2	.	.	CATGPGTNTGELFF	TGTGCCACGGGACCGGGAACGAACACCGGGGAGCTGTTTTTT
TRBV10-3	TRBJ1-2	.	few	CAISELTENYGYTF	TGTGCCATCAGTGAGTTGACGGAAAACTATGGCTACACCTTC
TRBV28	TRBJ1-4	TRBD1	.	CASSARTGGTNEKLFF	TGTGCCAGCAGTGCCCGGACAGGGGGCACTAATGAAAAACTGTTTTTT
TRBV28	TRBJ2-7	TRBD1	.	CARSFHQDRVFNEQYF	TGTGCCAGAAGTTTCCACCAGGACAGGGTTTTCAACGAGCAGTACTTC
TRBV4-3	TRBJ2-1	.	.	CASSQTRNSYNEQFF	TGCGCCAGCAGCCAAACTCGAAACTCCTACAATGAGCAGTTCTTC
TRBV5-6	TRBJ2-3	.	.	CASSLGTTNTQYF	TGTGCCAGCAGCTTGGGGACGACTAATACGCAGTATTTT
TRBV11-2	TRBJ2-5	.	.	CASSGRWYQETQYF	TGTGCCAGCAGCGGGAGATGGTACCAAGAGACCCAGTACTTC
TRBV7-9	TRBJ1-1	.	.	CASSLTGEAFF	TGTGCCAGCAGTTTAACAGGTGAAGCTTTCTTT
TRBV9	TRBJ2-5	.	few	CASSVTEETQYF	TGTGCCAGCAGCGTTACTGAAGAGACCCAGTACTTC
TRBV7-9	TRBJ2-5	.	few	CASSPIRETQYF	TGTGCCAGCAGTCCAATACGCGAGACCCAGTACTTC
TRBV25-1	TRBJ1-3	.	few	CASSQVRSGNTIYF	TGTGCCAGCAGTCAGGTTCGCTCTGGAAACACCATATATTTT
TRBV28	TRBJ2-7	TRBD2	few	CASSLLIRGRTLAANYEQYF	TGTGCCAGCAGTTTATTGATTCGCGGGAGGACCCTCGCGGCTAACTACGAGCAGTACTTC
TRBV28	TRBJ2-2	.	few	CASSSRLANTGELFF	TGTGCCAGCAGTTCGCGACTTGCGAACACCGGGGAGCTGTTTTTT
TRBV19	TRBJ2-1	.	.	CASSVHRANEQFF	TGTGCCAGTAGTGTCCACCGGGCGAATGAGCAGTTCTTC
TRBV4-3	TRBJ2-3	TRBD2	few	CASSQIPRGGTDTQYF	TGCGCCAGCAGCCAAATACCCCGGGGGGGCACAGATACGCAGTATTTT
TRBV7-9	TRBJ2-7	.	once	CASSRLGPKEHEQYF	TGTGCCAGCAGCCGGCTAGGGCCAAAGGAGCACGAGCAGTACTTC
TRBV30	TRBJ2-7	.	few	CAWRQDAYEQYF	TGTGCCTGGCGACAGGACGCATACGAGCAGTACTTC
TRBV15	TRBJ2-1	.	few	CATSRISDEQFF	TGTGCCACCAGCAGAATTAGTGATGAGCAGTTCTTC
TRBV7-3	TRBJ2-7	.	few	CASSREGEGYEQYF	TGTGCCAGCAGCCGAGAGGGGGAAGGCTACGAGCAGTACTTC
TRBV7-6	TRBJ2-2	.	few	CASSSNPGGAGGELFF	TGTGCCAGCAGCTCCAACCCCGGGGGCGCAGGCGGGGAGCTGTTTTTT
TRBV28	TRBJ2-3	TRBD2	few	CASSLLLAGTDTQYF	TGTGCCAGCAGCCTATTACTAGCGGGCACAGATACGCAGTATTTT
TRBV10-3	TRBJ2-6	.	few	CAISESYSPLAGANVLTF	TGTGCCATCAGTGAGTCGTACAGTCCTTTGGCTGGGGCCAACGTCCTGACTTTC
TRBV18	TRBJ2-6	.	.	CASSPARGEANVLTF	TGTGCCAGCTCACCAGCTAGGGGCGAGGCCAACGTCCTGACTTTC
TRBV7-2	TRBJ2-7	.	.	CASSSAGQAFYEQYF	TGTGCCAGCAGCTCAGCGGGACAAGCCTTCTACGAGCAGTACTTC
TRBV6-6	TRBJ2-1	TRBD2	.	CASSYRSGRADEQFF	TGTGCCAGCAGTTATCGTAGCGGGAGGGCGGATGAGCAGTTCTTC
TRBV6-1	TRBJ2-1	.	few	CASSPPRGVWNEQFF	TGTGCCAGCAGCCCTCCTCGCGGGGTCTGGAATGAGCAGTTCTTC
TRBV7-2	TRBJ2-3	.	.	CASSKGVIYTDTQYF	TGTGCCAGCAGCAAAGGAGTCATCTACACAGATACGCAGTATTTT
TRBV5-1	TRBJ2-7	.	.	CASSFRDTGYEQYF	TGCGCCAGCAGCTTCCGGGACACTGGCTACGAGCAGTACTTC
TRBV18	TRBJ2-5	.	few	CASSPGTQETQYF	TGTGCCAGCTCACCGGGGACCCAAGAGACCCAGTACTTC
TRBV6-5	TRBJ2-3	TRBD1	.	CASSRDRVSQYF	TGTGCCAGCAGTAGGGACAGGGTGTCGCAGTATTTT
TRBV29-1	TRBJ2-1	.	.	CSVGVAAIPPEQFF	TGCAGCGTTGGGGTAGCGGCAATACCCCCCGAGCAGTTCTTC